These 2 T cell receptor beta chains were all obtained from the same sample, sequenced in a study of cytomegalovirus exposure and HLA in healthy donors. PCR employed 60 Vbeta and 13 Jbeta primers. The assay was immunoSEQ multiplex PCR, and TCRdb's table has in-frame clones only and misses some. The sample contains about 200,000 clones, about 78% of which appear only once. The sequenced sample was PBMCs. Every receptor here comes from a woman aged 25 to 39 in good health and CMV-seronegative.

V is TRBV30 and J is TRBJ1-6; tentatively, D is TRBD1 (6 bases). This CDR3 comprises 13 residues. Trimming stripped 4 bases from V and 7 bases from J, with 11 bases between. Looked up from germline, CDR1 is GTSNPN and CDR2 is SVGIG (reference sequence). CDR3 region: CAWTTGGNSPLHF. The CDR3 DNA sequence: TGTGCCTGGACGACAGGCGGGAATTCACCCCTCCACTTT.

This clone was detected only a few times. This chain joins TRBV6-5 and TRBJ2-7; 7 bases fit TRBD1. CDR3 length: 14 amino acids. The germline gives CDR1 MNHEY, CDR2 SVGAGI. V shed 5 bases, J shed 7 bases, and the junction held 11 bases outside the gene matches. In DNA, the CDR3 is TGTGCCAGCAGTGATCGACAGGGAATAGAAGAGCAGTACTTC. This codes for CASSDRQGIEEQYF.